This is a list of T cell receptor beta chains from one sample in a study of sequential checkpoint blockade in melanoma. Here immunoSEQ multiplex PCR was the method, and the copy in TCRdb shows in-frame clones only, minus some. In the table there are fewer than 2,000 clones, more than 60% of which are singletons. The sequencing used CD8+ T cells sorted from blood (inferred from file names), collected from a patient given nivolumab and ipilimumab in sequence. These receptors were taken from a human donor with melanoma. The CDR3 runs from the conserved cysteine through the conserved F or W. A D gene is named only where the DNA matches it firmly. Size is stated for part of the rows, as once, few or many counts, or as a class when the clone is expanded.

CASSFGAGPTDTEAFF TGTGCCAGCAGCTTTGGGGCAGGGCCTACGGACACTGAAGCTTTCTTT TRBV7-9 NA TRBJ1-1 NA 16
CASTSSAGHYGYTF TGTGCCAGCACCAGCAGCGCGGGACACTATGGCTACACCTTC TRBV6-5 NA TRBJ1-2 NA 14
CATKGQGLNYGYTF TGTGCCACCAAAGGGCAGGGGCTCAACTATGGCTACACCTTC TRBV19 NA TRBJ1-2 NA 14
CASRPTSGRYNEQFF TGTGCCAGCAGGCCGACTAGCGGGAGGTACAATGAGCAGTTCTTC TRBV6-5 NA TRBJ2-1 TRBD2 15
CASSAGDSNQPQHF TGTGCCAGCAGTGCGGGGGATAGCAATCAGCCCCAGCATTTT TRBV6-1 NA TRBJ1-5 NA 14
CASSAGLAETYEQYF TGTGCCAGCAGCGCAGGACTAGCGGAGACCTACGAGCAGTACTTC TRBV9 NA TRBJ2-7 TRBD2 15
CASSSCGARGYTF TGTGCCAGCAGTTCCTGCGGGGCGCGGGGCTACACCTTC TRBV5-4 NA TRBJ1-2 NA 13
CASATGTGGARGYTF TGCGCCAGCGCAACTGGGACAGGGGGCGCGAGGGGCTACACCTTC TRBV4-3 once TRBJ1-2 TRBD1 15
CASSSNAQGALGDSPLHF TGCGCCAGCAGCTCGAACGCACAGGGGGCGCTGGGGGATTCACCCCTCCACTTT TRBV5-1 NA TRBJ1-6 TRBD1 18
CSVAGPGGGNTIYF TGCAGCGTTGCTGGGCCCGGAGGTGGAAACACCATATATTTT TRBV29-1 NA TRBJ1-3 NA 14
CASSPLRSSFHWAAFF TGTGCCAGTAGTCCGTTAAGGTCTTCGTTTCATTGGGCAGCTTTCTTT TRBV19 once TRBJ1-1 NA 16
CASSQDRTGGRQPQHF TGTGCCAGCAGCCAAGACAGGACAGGGGGTCGGCAGCCCCAGCATTTT TRBV4-2 NA TRBJ1-5 TRBD1 16
CASSPPNRGSYEQYF TGTGCCAGCAGCCCCCCTAACAGGGGATCCTACGAGCAGTACTTC TRBV7-6 once TRBJ2-7 TRBD1 15
CSVVTTNYGYTF TGCAGCGTTGTGACAACTAACTATGGCTACACCTTC TRBV29-1 NA TRBJ1-2 NA 12
CASSPAGNQPQHF TGTGCCAGCAGCCCAGCGGGGAATCAGCCCCAGCATTTT TRBV21-1 NA TRBJ1-5 NA 13
CASSEDRAPYEQYF TGTGCCAGCAGTGAGGACAGGGCCCCCTACGAGCAGTACTTC TRBV2 NA TRBJ2-7 TRBD1 14
CASSVPPTPYEQYF TGTGCCAGCAGTGTCCCGCCCACTCCCTACGAGCAGTACTTC TRBV2 NA TRBJ2-7 NA 14
CSAKRTGGYEQYF TGCAGCGCCAAGAGGACAGGGGGCTACGAGCAGTACTTC TRBV29-1 NA TRBJ2-7 TRBD1 13
CASSLLQANQPQHF TGTGCCAGCAGCTTGTTACAGGCAAATCAGCCCCAGCATTTT TRBV5-6 NA TRBJ1-5 NA 14
CASSQGDRALSYEQYF TGCGCCAGCAGCCAGGGGGACAGGGCCCTTTCCTACGAGCAGTACTTC TRBV4-3 NA TRBJ2-7 TRBD1 16
CASSFKSGHGYTF TGTGCCAGTAGTTTCAAATCAGGGCATGGCTACACCTTC TRBV19 NA TRBJ1-2 NA 13
CASSPTGQTEAFF TGTGCCAGCAGCCCGACAGGGCAAACTGAAGCTTTCTTT TRBV5-6 NA TRBJ1-1 TRBD1 13
CASSLARGRRPQHF TGTGCCAGCAGCTTAGCCAGGGGGCGAAGGCCCCAGCATTTT TRBV7-8 NA TRBJ1-5 TRBD1 14
CASRGQANTEAFF TGTGCCAGCAGAGGACAGGCGAACACTGAAGCTTTCTTT TRBV27 NA TRBJ1-1 TRBD1 13
CASSPGGWTEQYF TGTGCCAGCAGCCCAGGAGGATGGACCGAGCAGTACTTC TRBV27 NA TRBJ2-7 NA 13
CASSAGHDYGYTF TGTGCCAGCAGCGCAGGACACGACTATGGCTACACCTTC TRBV9 once TRBJ1-2 NA 13
CASSPDRGGYGYTF TGCGCCAGCAGTCCCGACAGGGGTGGTTATGGCTACACCTTC TRBV4-3 NA TRBJ1-2 TRBD1 14
CASSSGTGDFPQHF TGTGCCAGCAGCTCCGGGACAGGGGATTTCCCCCAGCATTTT TRBV27 NA TRBJ1-5 TRBD1 14
CASSPTGLALFRGEQYF TGTGCCAGCAGTCCAACGGGACTAGCTCTTTTTAGGGGCGAGCAGTACTTC TRBV27 NA TRBJ2-7 TRBD2 17
CATEPGLGYTF TGTGCCACCGAACCGGGACTGGGCTACACCTTC TRBV7-9 NA TRBJ1-2 NA 11
CASSPRQGDEAFF TGTGCCAGCAGTCCTCGACAGGGAGATGAAGCTTTCTTT TRBV27 NA TRBJ1-1 TRBD1 13
CASSFEGTGSTEAFF TGTGCCAGCAGCTTCGAGGGTACAGGGAGCACTGAAGCTTTCTTT TRBV7-9 few TRBJ1-1 NA 15
CAISEFSTGELFF TGTGCCATCAGTGAGTTTAGCACCGGGGAGCTGTTTTTT TRBV10-3 NA TRBJ2-2 NA 13
CASSSRDSSPRGYTF TGTGCCAGCAGCTCCCGGGACAGCTCACCACGTGGCTACACCTTC TRBV13 NA TRBJ1-2 TRBD1 15